Reported below is one T cell receptor (beta chain). The antigen is undetermined. This specimen belongs to a study of cytomegalovirus exposure and HLA in healthy donors. General observations from the study: Previously analyzed data showed that most TCR beta V segments were productive at a frequency of about 87% or about 30%. Available immune exposure information was restricted to CMV serostatus only.

The PCR made use of 60 Vbeta and 13 Jbeta primers. The repertoire was sequenced with immunoSEQ multiplex PCR; TCRdb's copy has only in-frame clones and lacks some. The sample holds 150,000 to 200,000 clones, around 77% seen once. The germline V gene encodes CDR1 SGHTA and CDR2 FQGNSA. This CDR3 has 16 residues. Trimming stripped 5 bases from V and 3 bases from J, with 19 bases between. Source material: PBMCs. This TCR came from a woman in her twenties or thirties in good health and CMV-seronegative. This chain joins TRBV7-2 and TRBJ2-5; D is possibly TRBD2 (5 bases). The CDR3 DNA reads as TGTGCCAGCAGCCCGTTAACTAGGATCTGGGAAGAGACCCAGTACTTC. Translation gives CASSPLTRIWEETQYF.